The rows below give T cell receptor beta chains drawn from one sample of a study of blood T cell repertoires in COVID-19. The method was immunoSEQ multiplex PCR; TCRdb's version includes in-frame clones alone and lacks a portion of them. Altogether about 300,000 clones are present, around 88% being singletons, with the ten largest covering about 1.2%. The sequenced sample consisted of peripheral blood. The origin of the receptors is a woman between 50 and 59 years old with acute or convalescent COVID-19. Both conserved end residues are part of each CDR3. A D gene is named only where the DNA matches it firmly. The size field is filled for only some rows; it gives once, few, many or a size class.

D: .
V: TRBV19
length: 13
size: .
J: TRBJ1-4
CDR3: CASSILGEEKLFF
DNA: TGTGCCAGTAGTATATTGGGAGAAGAAAAACTGTTTTTT

D: .
V: TRBV6-2/TRBV6-3
length: 14
size: once
J: TRBJ1-6
CDR3: CASSYSGERSPLHF
DNA: TGTGCCAGCAGTTACTCCGGGGAGCGGTCACCCCTCCACTTT

D: TRBD2
V: TRBV7-9
length: 17
size: .
J: TRBJ2-6
CDR3: CASSTGGSYSGANVLTF
DNA: TGTGCCAGCAGCACCGGGGGGAGTTACTCTGGGGCCAACGTCCTGACTTTC

D: .
V: TRBV27
length: 16
size: .
J: TRBJ2-7
CDR3: CASSLQKGQFSYEQYF
DNA: TGTGCCAGCAGTTTACAGAAAGGACAGTTCTCCTACGAGCAGTACTTC

D: TRBD1
V: TRBV2
length: 16
size: once
J: TRBJ2-5
CDR3: CATVQSQGAGRETQYF
DNA: TGTGCCACCGTGCAGTCACAGGGGGCTGGTCGGGAGACCCAGTACTTC

D: TRBD1
V: TRBV28
length: 12
size: .
J: TRBJ2-3
CDR3: CASRTGSDTQYF
DNA: TGTGCCAGCAGGACAGGGTCAGATACGCAGTATTTT

D: TRBD1
V: TRBV30
length: 16
size: .
J: TRBJ2-6
CDR3: CAWDGFRDRGTNVLTF
DNA: TGTGCCTGGGACGGATTCCGGGACAGGGGAACCAACGTCCTGACTTTC

D: TRBD1
V: TRBV5-1
length: 13
size: .
J: TRBJ1-2
CDR3: CASSLDREDGYTF
DNA: TGCGCCAGCAGTTTGGACAGGGAAGATGGCTACACCTTC

D: TRBD2
V: TRBV5-1
length: 16
size: few
J: TRBJ2-5
CDR3: CASRIVGLQGGETQYF
DNA: TGCGCCAGCAGAATCGTCGGACTTCAGGGAGGGGAGACCCAGTACTTC

D: TRBD1
V: TRBV19
length: 13
size: .
J: TRBJ1-1
CDR3: CASSRDRNTEAFF
DNA: TGTGCCAGTAGCCGGGACAGGAACACTGAAGCTTTCTTT

D: TRBD1
V: TRBV6-5
length: 16
size: .
J: TRBJ2-2
CDR3: CASSYAQGGNTGELFF
DNA: TGTGCCAGCAGTTATGCACAGGGGGGGAACACCGGGGAGCTGTTTTTT

D: .
V: TRBV5-4
length: 15
size: .
J: TRBJ2-6
CDR3: CASNHGGAGANVLTF
DNA: TGTGCCAGCAACCACGGGGGAGCTGGGGCCAACGTCCTGACTTTC

D: .
V: TRBV5-1
length: 13
size: .
J: TRBJ1-5
CDR3: CASSLEPGQPQHF
DNA: TGCGCCAGCAGCTTGGAGCCGGGACAGCCCCAGCATTTT

D: TRBD2
V: TRBV7-2
length: 16
size: .
J: TRBJ2-1
CDR3: CASSPRTSGSLNEQFF
DNA: TGTGCCAGCAGCCCACGGACTAGCGGGAGCTTGAATGAGCAGTTCTTC

D: .
V: TRBV29-1
length: 15
size: once
J: TRBJ1-2
CDR3: CSVPVRGGPAYGYTF
DNA: TGCAGCGTCCCTGTTCGGGGGGGACCGGCCTATGGCTACACCTTC

D: .
V: TRBV6-5
length: 15
size: .
J: TRBJ2-2
CDR3: CASSVVLSNTGELFF
DNA: TGTGCCAGCAGCGTAGTGTTGTCGAACACCGGGGAGCTGTTTTTT

D: TRBD2
V: TRBV6-6
length: 14
size: .
J: TRBJ2-5
CDR3: CASGGERDRETQYF
DNA: TGTGCCAGCGGCGGGGAGCGGGATAGGGAGACCCAGTACTTC

D: .
V: TRBV5-1
length: 17
size: .
J: TRBJ2-2
CDR3: CASSKIEDLAGAGELFF
DNA: TGCGCCAGCAGCAAAATTGAAGACCTGGCGGGCGCCGGGGAGCTGTTTTTT

D: .
V: TRBV9
length: 17
size: .
J: TRBJ1-3
CDR3: CASSVGPRANSGNTIYF
DNA: TGTGCCAGCAGCGTAGGTCCGAGGGCCAACTCTGGAAACACCATATATTTT

D: .
V: TRBV2
length: 14
size: once
J: TRBJ1-2
CDR3: CASSELATNYGYTF
DNA: TGTGCCAGCAGTGAATTGGCAACAAACTATGGCTACACCTTC

D: .
V: TRBV5-6
length: 15
size: .
J: TRBJ2-7
CDR3: CASSLLGQGNYEQYF
DNA: TGTGCCAGCAGCTTGCTGGGGCAGGGGAACTACGAGCAGTACTTC

D: .
V: TRBV19
length: 13
size: .
J: TRBJ1-2
CDR3: CASSVGKNYGYTF
DNA: TGTGCCAGTAGTGTCGGGAAGAACTATGGCTACACCTTC

D: .
V: TRBV4-3
length: 16
size: .
J: TRBJ2-6
CDR3: CASSQDKPTGANVLTF
DNA: TGCGCCAGCAGCCAAGATAAGCCAACTGGGGCCAACGTCCTGACTTTC

D: TRBD1
V: TRBV11-2
length: 15
size: .
J: TRBJ2-3
CDR3: CASSNTGGAGDTQYF
DNA: TGTGCCAGCAGTAACACAGGGGGCGCAGGAGATACGCAGTATTTT

D: .
V: TRBV25-1
length: 14
size: .
J: TRBJ1-1
CDR3: CASSGYVNGAEAFF
DNA: TGTGCCAGCAGTGGGTACGTTAACGGGGCTGAAGCTTTCTTT

D: TRBD2
V: TRBV27
length: 14
size: .
J: TRBJ2-5
CDR3: CASRSGKPQETQYF
DNA: TGTGCCAGCAGAAGCGGGAAGCCCCAAGAGACCCAGTACTTC

D: TRBD1
V: TRBV6-5
length: 14
size: .
J: TRBJ1-2
CDR3: CASTSSGGFHGYTF
DNA: TGTGCCAGCACCTCGTCAGGGGGCTTTCATGGCTACACCTTC

D: .
V: TRBV6-5
length: 15
size: .
J: TRBJ1-1
CDR3: CASSYVSGAVTEAFF
DNA: TGTGCCAGCAGTTACGTTTCAGGGGCGGTAACTGAAGCTTTCTTT

D: .
V: TRBV2
length: 12
size: .
J: TRBJ2-3
CDR3: CASTTSTDTQYF
DNA: TGTGCCAGCACCACTAGCACAGATACGCAGTATTTT